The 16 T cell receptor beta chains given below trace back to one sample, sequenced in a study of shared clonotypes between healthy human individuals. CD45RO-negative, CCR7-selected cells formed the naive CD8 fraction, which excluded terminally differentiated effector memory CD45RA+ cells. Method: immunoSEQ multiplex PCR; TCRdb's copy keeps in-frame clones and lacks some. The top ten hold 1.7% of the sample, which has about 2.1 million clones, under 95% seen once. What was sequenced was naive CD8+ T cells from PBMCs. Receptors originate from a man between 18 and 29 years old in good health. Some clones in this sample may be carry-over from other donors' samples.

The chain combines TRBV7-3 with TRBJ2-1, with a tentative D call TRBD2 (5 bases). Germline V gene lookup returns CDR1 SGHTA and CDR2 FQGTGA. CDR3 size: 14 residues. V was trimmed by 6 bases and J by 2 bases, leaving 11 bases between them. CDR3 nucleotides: TGTGCCAGCAGGTTGGACGGGACCTACAATGAGCAGTTCTTC. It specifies CASRLDGTYNEQFF.

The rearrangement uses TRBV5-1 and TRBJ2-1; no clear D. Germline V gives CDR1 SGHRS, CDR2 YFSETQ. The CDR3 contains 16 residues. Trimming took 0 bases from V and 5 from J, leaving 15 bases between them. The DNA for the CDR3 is TGCGCCAGCAGCTTGGCCAAAAAGGACGGTCACAATGAGCAGTTCTTC. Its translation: CASSLAKKDGHNEQFF.

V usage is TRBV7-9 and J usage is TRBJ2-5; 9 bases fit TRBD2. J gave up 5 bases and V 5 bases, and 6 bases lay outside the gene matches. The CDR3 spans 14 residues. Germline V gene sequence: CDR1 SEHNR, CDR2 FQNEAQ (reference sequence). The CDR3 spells CASSNSGSRETQYF. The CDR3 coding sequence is TGTGCCAGCAGCAATAGCGGGAGTCGTGAGACCCAGTACTTC.

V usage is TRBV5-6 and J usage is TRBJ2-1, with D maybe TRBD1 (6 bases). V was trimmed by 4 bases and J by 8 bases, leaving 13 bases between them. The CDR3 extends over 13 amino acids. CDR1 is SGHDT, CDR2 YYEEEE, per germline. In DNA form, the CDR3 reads TGTGCCAGCAGCCACAGGGTATCATATGAGCAGTTCTTC. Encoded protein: CASSHRVSYEQFF. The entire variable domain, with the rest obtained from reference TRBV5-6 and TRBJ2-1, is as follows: DAGVTQSPTHLIKTRGQQVTLRCSPKSGHDTVSWYQQALGQGPQFIFQYYEEEERQRGNFPDRFSGHQFPNYSSELNVNALLLGDSALYLCASSHRVSYEQFFGPGTRLTVL.

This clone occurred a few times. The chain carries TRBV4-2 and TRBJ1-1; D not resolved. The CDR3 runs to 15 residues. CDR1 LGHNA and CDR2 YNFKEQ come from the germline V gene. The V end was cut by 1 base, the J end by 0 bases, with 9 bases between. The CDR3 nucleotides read TGTGCCAGCAGCCAAGCCAAGTTTATGAACACTGAAGCTTTCTTT. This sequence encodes CASSQAKFMNTEAFF.

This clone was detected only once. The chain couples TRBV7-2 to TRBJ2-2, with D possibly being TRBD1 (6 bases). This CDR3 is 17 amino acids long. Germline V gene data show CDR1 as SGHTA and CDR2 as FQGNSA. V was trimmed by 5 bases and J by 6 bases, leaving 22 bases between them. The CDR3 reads CASSPTGWARWAGELFF. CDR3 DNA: TGTGCCAGCAGCCCCACAGGGTGGGCTAGATGGGCCGGGGAGCTGTTTTTT.

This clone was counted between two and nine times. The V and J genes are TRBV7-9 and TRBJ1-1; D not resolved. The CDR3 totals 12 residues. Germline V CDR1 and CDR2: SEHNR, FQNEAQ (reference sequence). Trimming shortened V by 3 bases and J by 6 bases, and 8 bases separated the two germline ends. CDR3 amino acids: CASSFSWAEAFF. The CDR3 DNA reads TGTGCCAGCAGCTTCTCCTGGGCTGAAGCTTTCTTT. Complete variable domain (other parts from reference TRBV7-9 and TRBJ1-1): DTGVSQNPRHKITKRGQNVTFRCDPISEHNRLYWYRQTLGQGPEFLTYFQNEAQLEKSRLLSDRFSAERPKGSFSTLEIQRTEQGDSAMYLCASSFSWAEAFFGQGTRLTVV.

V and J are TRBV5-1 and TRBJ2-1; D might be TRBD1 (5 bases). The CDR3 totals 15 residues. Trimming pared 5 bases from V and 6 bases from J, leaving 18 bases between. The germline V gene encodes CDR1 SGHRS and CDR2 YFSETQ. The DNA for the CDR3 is TGCGCCAGCAGTCGTGTTGGGGCAGCAGGCAATGAGCAGTTCTTC. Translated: CASSRVGAAGNEQFF.

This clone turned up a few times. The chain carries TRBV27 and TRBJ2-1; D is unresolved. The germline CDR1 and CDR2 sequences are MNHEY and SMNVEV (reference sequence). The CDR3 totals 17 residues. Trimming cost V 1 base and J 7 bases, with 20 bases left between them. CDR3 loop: CASSLLGPGRSRNEQFF. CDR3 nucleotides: TGTGCCAGCAGTTTATTAGGCCCGGGTCGTAGTAGGAATGAGCAGTTCTTC.

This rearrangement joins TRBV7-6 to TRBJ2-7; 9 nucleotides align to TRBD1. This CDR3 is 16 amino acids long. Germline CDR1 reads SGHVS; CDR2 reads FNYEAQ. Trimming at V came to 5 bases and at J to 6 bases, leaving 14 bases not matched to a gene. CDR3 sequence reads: CASSPLSGTGIFEQYF. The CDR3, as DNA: TGTGCCAGCAGCCCCCTGTCCGGGACAGGGATCTTCGAGCAGTACTTC.

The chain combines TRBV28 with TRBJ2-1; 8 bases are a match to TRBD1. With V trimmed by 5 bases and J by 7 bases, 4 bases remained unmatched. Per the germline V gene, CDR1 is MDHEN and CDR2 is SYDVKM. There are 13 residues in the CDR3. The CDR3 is CASSQGAWNEQFF. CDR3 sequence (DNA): TGTGCCAGCAGTCAGGGGGCGTGGAATGAGCAGTTCTTC.

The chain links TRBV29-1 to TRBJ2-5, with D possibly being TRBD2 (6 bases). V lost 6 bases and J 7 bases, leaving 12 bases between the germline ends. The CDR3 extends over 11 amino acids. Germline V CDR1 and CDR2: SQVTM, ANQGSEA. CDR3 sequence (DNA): TGCAGCGTGCGACTAGAAGGGACCCAGTACTTC. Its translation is CSVRLEGTQYF.

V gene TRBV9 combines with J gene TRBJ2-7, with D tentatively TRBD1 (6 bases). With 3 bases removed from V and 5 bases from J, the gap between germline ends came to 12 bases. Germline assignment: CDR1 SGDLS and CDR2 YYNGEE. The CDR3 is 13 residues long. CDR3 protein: CASSETGSHEQYF. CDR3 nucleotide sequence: TGTGCCAGCAGCGAGACAGGATCCCACGAGCAGTACTTC.

The CDR3 region is CASSMAAVHSYEQYF. In DNA, the CDR3 is TGTGCCAGTAGTATGGCGGCAGTCCACTCCTACGAGCAGTACTTC. The rearrangement links TRBV19 to TRBJ2-7, with unresolved D. V was shortened by 3 bases and J by 0 bases, with 12 bases between the two germline ends. Germline CDR1 and CDR2: LNHDA and SQIVND (reference sequence). The CDR3 has 15 amino acids.

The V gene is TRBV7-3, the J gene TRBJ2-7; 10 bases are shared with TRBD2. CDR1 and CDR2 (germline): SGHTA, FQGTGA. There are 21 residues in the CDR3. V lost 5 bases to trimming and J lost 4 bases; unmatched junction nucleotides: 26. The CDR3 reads CASSPPSSTGLAEVGVYEQYF. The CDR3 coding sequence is TGTGCCAGCAGCCCCCCCTCATCCACCGGACTAGCGGAGGTGGGGGTTTACGAGCAGTACTTC.

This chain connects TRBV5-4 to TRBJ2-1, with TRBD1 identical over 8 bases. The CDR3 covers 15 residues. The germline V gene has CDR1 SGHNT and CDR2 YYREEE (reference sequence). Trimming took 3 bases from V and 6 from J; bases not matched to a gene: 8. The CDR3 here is CASSYRGEVFNEQFF. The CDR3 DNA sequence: TGTGCCAGCAGCTACAGGGGGGAAGTTTTCAATGAGCAGTTCTTC.